Below, 11 T cell receptor beta chains from the same sample are listed, as sequenced in a study of T cell repertoires in cytomegalovirus infection. MiXCR was run by TCRdb on the reads, yielding one entry per CDR3 protein. The sample has about 480,000 distinct CDR3 sequences, around 35% seen once. These receptors have no known antigen. This specimen was cultured PBMCs, taken from culture after CMV antigen stimulation. The receptors originated from a human donor in good health (CMV status not recorded). Some clones in this sample may be carry-over from other donors' samples.

The rearrangement joins TRBV11-2 to TRBJ1-2, with D unclear. With 5 bases removed from V and 1 base from J, the gap between germline ends came to 11 bases. The CDR3 contains 14 residues. CDR1 is SGHAT and CDR2 is FQNNGV in the germline V gene. The DNA for the CDR3 is TGTGCCAGCAGCCCCTGGAAGGATAACTATGGCTACACCTTC. Translating gives CASSPWKDNYGYTF.

This chain uses TRBV3-1 with TRBJ1-6, with D maybe TRBD1 (6 bases). CDR1 and CDR2 (germline): LGHDT, YNNKEL (reference sequence). The CDR3 is 14 residues long. Between the trimmed V and J ends, which lost 4 bases and 5 bases, there was a span of 9 bases. The CDR3 DNA reads as TGTGCCAGCAGCCCCTCAGGGGATAATTCACCCCTCCACTTT. Translating it yields CASSPSGDNSPLHF. Full variable domain (remainder filled in from reference TRBV3-1 and TRBJ1-6): DTAVSQTPKYLVTQMGNDKSIKCEQNLGHDTMYWYKQDSKKFLKIMFSYNNKELIINETVPNRFSPKSPDKAHLNLHINSLELGDSAVYFCASSPSGDNSPLHFGNGTRLTVT.

This clonotype was observed a handful of times. The chain is built from TRBV12-3 or TRBV12-4 and TRBJ1-3, with D uncertain. Trimming stripped 8 bases from V and 0 bases from J, with 5 bases between. This CDR3 spans 12 amino acids. The CDR3 DNA reads as TGTGCCAGCGACGCCTCTGGAAACACCATATATTTT. Translating it yields CASDASGNTIYF.

This clonotype was observed a few times. CDR3 in DNA: TGTGCCAGCAGTGCAGACAGGTGGGGGACTGAAGCTTTCTTT. Encoded protein: CASSADRWGTEAFF. This sequence joins TRBV6-1 and TRBJ1-1; TRBD1 might be the D (6 bases). Germline V gives CDR1 MNHNS, CDR2 SASEGT. The CDR3 has 14 amino acids. V shed 4 bases and J shed 5 bases, with 14 bases lying between them.

This clonotype was counted once. This chain joins TRBV28 and TRBJ2-2, with 11 bases aligning to TRBD2. Germline CDR1 and CDR2: MDHEN and SYDVKM. V was pared by 6 bases and J by 1 base, with 4 bases of the junction left unmatched. The CDR3 extends over 16 amino acids. In DNA, the CDR3 is TGTGCCAGCAGCTTGACTAGCGGGATGAACACCGGGGAGCTGTTTTTT. Amino acid sequence: CASSLTSGMNTGELFF.

The V and J genes are TRBV6-6 and TRBJ2-1, with 11 positions matching TRBD2. Germline V gene data show CDR1 as MNHNY and CDR2 as SVGAGI (reference sequence). V trimming: 0 bases; J trimming: 1 base; junction bases outside the gene matches: 11. This CDR3 has 20 residues. Written as DNA, the CDR3 is TGTGCCAGCAGTTACTCGGGAGGTGGTAGCGGGAGGGGGTCCTACAATGAGCAGTTCTTC. It encodes CASSYSGGGSGRGSYNEQFF.

The chain has TRBV7-2 and TRBJ2-7; TRBD1 is a possible D gene (6 bases). V was clipped by 5 bases and J by 0 bases, with 14 bases between them. CDR3 length: 15 residues. Germline CDR1 SGHTA, CDR2 FQGNSA. The CDR3 DNA reads as TGTGCCAGCAGCACAGGGACCATCAGCTCCTACGAGCAGTACTTC. The encoded protein is CASSTGTISSYEQYF.

The chain carries TRBV24-1 and TRBJ2-6, with D perhaps assigned TRBD1 or TRBD2 (5 bases each). Trimming removed 7 bases from V and 2 bases from J, with 5 bases in between. CDR1 and CDR2 (germline): KGHDR, SFDVKD. The CDR3 length is 13 residues. The CDR3 DNA follows: TGTGCCACCAGGGGACCTGGGGCCAACGTCCTGACTTTC. This encodes CATRGPGANVLTF.

This clonotype was picked up many times. The V and J genes are TRBV5-6 and TRBJ2-3; D is perhaps TRBD2 (5 bases). CDR1 SGHDT and CDR2 YYEEEE come from the germline V gene. CDR3 length: 14 residues. The germline V and J ends were trimmed by 4 bases and 2 bases, with 11 bases remaining between them. In nucleotides, the CDR3 is TGTGCCAGCAGCCCTCAGCGGATCACAGATACGCAGTATTTT. It specifies CASSPQRITDTQYF.

This clonotype was detected a few times. The chain employs TRBV7-2 and TRBJ2-4; TRBD1 agrees at 7 bases. Per the germline V gene, CDR1 is SGHTA and CDR2 is FQGNSA. The J segment lost 9 bases and the V segment lost 6 bases, leaving 11 bases of the junction unmatched. This CDR3 is built from 14 residues. CDR3 amino acids: CASRSTGAHLIQYF. CDR3 sequence (DNA): TGTGCCAGCAGATCTACAGGGGCCCATCTCATTCAGTACTTC. Combining the CDR3 with reference TRBV7-2 and TRBJ2-4 gives the whole variable domain GAGVSQSPSNKVTEKGKDVELRCDPISGHTALYWYRQSLGQGLEFLIYFQGNSAPDKSGLPSDRFSAERTGGSVSTLTIQRTQQEDSAVYLCASRSTGAHLIQYFGAGTRLSVL.

The chain carries TRBV27 and TRBJ1-1, with a weak D call TRBD1 (5 bases). Germline V gives CDR1 MNHEY, CDR2 SMNVEV (reference sequence). V shed 6 bases and J shed 6 bases, with 11 bases lying between them. The CDR3 covers 12 residues. CDR3 nucleotides: TGTGCCAGCAGCTCAGGGTTTGCTGAAGCTTTCTTT. Its translation: CASSSGFAEAFF.